One and the same sample provided the 29 T cell receptor beta chains below, sequenced in a study of blood T cell repertoires in COVID-19. Profiling relied on immunoSEQ multiplex PCR, and the TCRdb table lists in-frame clones only, not all of them. The data hold nearly 65,000 clones, with roughly 80% observed a single time. Material: peripheral blood. The origin of the receptors is a human donor in a cohort sampled during active COVID-19.

The chain is built from TRBV7-2 and TRBJ1-2; 12 bases line up with TRBD1. The CDR3 is made up of 16 amino acids. Germline V lookup: CDR1 SGHTA, CDR2 FQGNSA. Trimming cost V 2 bases and J 6 bases; bases outside gene matches: 7. The CDR3 spells CASSLREGQGANGYTF. The CDR3 DNA reads as TGTGCCAGCAGCTTAAGAGAGGGACAGGGGGCGAATGGCTACACCTTC.

The chain recombines TRBV7-8 with TRBJ1-4; D not resolved. In germline, CDR1 is SGHVS, CDR2 FQNEAQ. This CDR3 region has 14 residues. The V and J ends lost 5 bases and 5 bases respectively, with 12 bases between them. The CDR3: CASSADGRNEKLFF. CDR3 bases: TGTGCCAGCAGCGCGGACGGGAGGAATGAAAAACTGTTTTTT.

This chain connects TRBV6-5 to TRBJ1-2, with 8 bases that match TRBD1. The CDR3 consists of 14 residues. The V segment lost 6 bases and the J segment 4 bases; nucleotides outside the gene matches: 7. The germline CDR1 and CDR2 sequences are MNHEY and SVGAGI. CDR3 in DNA: TGTGCCAGCAGCGACAGGGGTGGTGGCTATGGCTACACCTTC. Protein product: CASSDRGGGYGYTF.

The rearrangement links TRBV10-3 to TRBJ2-7; D unresolved. The CDR3 contains 14 residues. CDR1 is ENHRY and CDR2 is SYGVKD in the germline V gene. Trimming cost V 3 bases and J 0 bases, with 9 bases left between them. This chain's CDR3 is CAISDSESSYEQYF. DNA of the CDR3: TGTGCCATCAGTGATTCAGAAAGCTCCTACGAGCAGTACTTC.

This chain uses TRBV5-6 with TRBJ2-2; a possible D gene is TRBD2 (7 bases). Germline CDR1 reads SGHDT; CDR2 reads YYEEEE. V was trimmed by 1 base and J by 2 bases, leaving 12 bases between them. CDR3 size: 16 residues. CDR3 amino acids: CASSLLTGGNTGELFF. In DNA form, the CDR3 reads TGTGCCAGCAGCTTGTTGACGGGGGGCAACACCGGGGAGCTGTTTTTT.

J is TRBJ2-3 and V is TRBV5-4, with D hard to call. V was pared by 3 bases and J by 4 bases, with 9 bases between. The CDR3 runs to 13 residues. CDR1 and CDR2 from the germline V gene are SGHNT and YYREEE (reference sequence). The CDR3 DNA sequence: TGTGCCAGCAGCTCCCACCGGGCAGATACGCAGTATTTT. It translates to CASSSHRADTQYF.

Points on this clone: This specimen includes other DNA sequences encoding the same CDR3. The genes are TRBV5-4 and TRBJ1-1; D not certain. V shed 4 bases and J shed 8 bases, with 9 bases lying between them. Germline CDR1 is SGHNT and CDR2 is YYREEE (reference sequence). The CDR3 spans 11 residues. This CDR3 reads CASSLGVEAFF. CDR3 nucleotide sequence: TGTGCCAGCAGCCTAGGAGTCGAAGCTTTCTTT. The full variable domain, rest sourced from reference TRBV5-4 and TRBJ1-1, is ETGVTQSPTHLIKTRGQQVTLRCSSQSGHNTVSWYQQALGQGPQFIFQYYREEENGRGNFPPRFSGLQFPNYSSELNVNALELDDSALYLCASSLGVEAFFGQGTRLTVV.

This chain links TRBV6-1 with TRBJ2-2; TRBD2 matches at 7 bases. CDR3 length: 16 amino acids. Germline trimming cut 3 bases from V and 5 bases from J; bases unmatched to any gene: 9. Germline V gene data show CDR1 as MNHNS and CDR2 as SASEGT. The CDR3, as DNA: TGTGCCAGCAGTGATAGGCTGGGGAGGGAGACCGGGGAGCTGTTTTTT. This translates into CASSDRLGRETGELFF.

The V call is TRBV29-1, the J call TRBJ1-1, with no clear D. This CDR3 region has 12 residues. Trimming removed 4 bases at V and 0 bases at J, with 6 bases between. Germline V gene lookup returns CDR1 SQVTM and CDR2 ANQGSEA. DNA of the CDR3: TGCAGCGTTGCTCCAGTGAACACTGAAGCTTTCTTT. It is translated as CSVAPVNTEAFF.

CDR3 sequence (DNA): TGTGCCTGCAGTCGGGCAGTAGGGGACGAGCAGTACTTC. Protein: CACSRAVGDEQYF. This chain uses TRBV30 with TRBJ2-7; D may be TRBD1 (5 bases). Germline V gene sequence: CDR1 GTSNPN, CDR2 SVGIG (reference sequence). The CDR3 totals 13 residues. V gave up 6 bases and J gave up 5 bases, with 17 bases separating them.

CDR3 nucleotide sequence: TGTGCCAGCAGCCCAGGGGGGGCGGGAGGTGCGAACATTCAGTACTTC. This encodes CASSPGGAGGANIQYF. The chain joins TRBV28 to TRBJ2-4, with TRBD2 as a possible D gene (8 bases). The CDR3 spans 16 residues. V shed 6 bases and J shed 7 bases, with 22 bases lying between them. Germline CDR1 and CDR2: MDHEN and SYDVKM.

The DNA for the CDR3 is TGTGCCAGCAGCCAAGATAGAGGGGAGGATGGCTACACCTTC. This codes for CASSQDRGEDGYTF. The rearrangement links TRBV4-2 to TRBJ1-2; possibly TRBD1 for D (5 bases). V lost 0 bases to trimming and J lost 6 bases, with 11 bases between them. Germline CDR1 and CDR2: LGHNA and YNFKEQ. The CDR3 has 14 residues.

The V call is TRBV4-2, the J call TRBJ1-4, with D unclear. V gave up 1 base and J gave up 17 bases, with 11 bases separating them. Germline lookup yields CDR1 LGHNA and CDR2 YNFKEQ. The CDR3 runs 11 residues. The CDR3 nucleotides are TGTGCCAGCAGCCAAGGACTGCTCCGCTTTTTT. This translates into CASSQGLLRFF.

The genes are TRBV7-9 and TRBJ1-1; TRBD1 matches at 7 bases. In germline, CDR1 is SEHNR, CDR2 FQNEAQ (reference sequence). The V segment lost 0 bases and the J segment 4 bases; nucleotides outside the gene matches: 8. This CDR3 is built from 16 residues. CDR3 sequence (DNA): TGTGCCAGCAGCTTAGCACAGGGGTGGAAGAGCACTGAAGCTTTCTTT. Its translation is CASSLAQGWKSTEAFF.

The rearrangement links TRBV9 to TRBJ2-7; tentative D call: TRBD2 (5 bases). The germline V gene encodes CDR1 SGDLS and CDR2 YYNGEE. V was pared by 0 bases and J by 4 bases, with 11 bases between. There are 14 residues in the CDR3. CDR3 loop: CASSVGWGDYEQYF. For the CDR3, the DNA is TGTGCCAGCAGCGTAGGTTGGGGAGATTACGAGCAGTACTTC.

The rearrangement joins TRBV4-1 to TRBJ2-1; 7 bases fit TRBD2. Germline V gene data show CDR1 as MGHRA and CDR2 as YSYEKL. The CDR3 runs to 16 residues. With 2 bases clipped from V and 8 bases from J, the junction kept 12 bases outside the gene matches. The DNA for the CDR3 is TGCGCCAGCAGCCAATTGGGGACGGGGGGTAGGGATGAGCAGTTCTTC. This gives the protein CASSQLGTGGRDEQFF.

The count of this clone is one. The chain uses TRBV5-4 and TRBJ2-7, with a weak D call TRBD1 (5 bases). Germline V lookup: CDR1 SGHNT, CDR2 YYREEE (reference sequence). The CDR3 extends over 14 amino acids. Trimming removed 2 bases at V and 4 bases at J, with 13 bases between. DNA for the CDR3: TGTGCCAGCAGCTTATACCAGGGAAATTACGAGCAGTACTTC. This sequence encodes CASSLYQGNYEQYF.

The chain employs TRBV4-2 and TRBJ1-5, with TRBD1 matching 7 bases. Germline-derived CDR1 and CDR2 are LGHNA and YNFKEQ. Trimming cost V 4 bases and J 5 bases; bases outside gene matches: 14. This CDR3 contains 17 residues. DNA of the CDR3: TGTGCCAGCAGCCCGGGACAGAGGGTTACGGGGGATCAGCCCCAGCATTTT. It translates to CASSPGQRVTGDQPQHF.

The chain recombines TRBV4-3 with TRBJ2-7; TRBD2 matches at 9 bases. The CDR3 has 14 residues. V lost 1 base to trimming and J lost 6 bases; unmatched junction nucleotides: 4. Germline loops: CDR1 LGHNA, CDR2 YSLEER. Here the CDR3 DNA reads TGCGCCAGCAGCCAAGTGGCGGGGGGGCGCGAGCAGTACTTC. Amino acid sequence: CASSQVAGGREQYF.

This clone came up once. This chain connects TRBV19 to TRBJ1-3; a weak D match, TRBD1 (6 bases). Deletions cut 2 bases from V and 0 bases from J, with 14 bases between. The CDR3 consists of 17 residues. Germline V gene sequence: CDR1 LNHDA, CDR2 SQIVND (reference sequence). CDR3 coding DNA: TGTGCCAGTAGTATACCGGCCACAGGGAGCTCTGGAAACACCATATATTTT. Its protein product is CASSIPATGSSGNTIYF. Full variable domain (rest looked up from reference TRBV19 and TRBJ1-3): DGGITQSPKYLFRKEGQNVTLSCEQNLNHDAMYWYRQDPGQGLRLIYYSQIVNDFQKGDIAEGYSVSREKKESFPLTVTSAQKNPTAFYLCASSIPATGSSGNTIYFGEGSWLTVV.

The count of this clone is one. The chain carries TRBV14 and TRBJ2-1, with TRBD2 identical over 10 bases. From germline, CDR1 is SGHDN and CDR2 FVKESK. The CDR3 spans 13 residues. Trimming cost V 6 bases and J 9 bases; bases outside gene matches: 5. CDR3 bases: TGTGCCAGCAGTTTAATAGCGGGAGGTGAGCAGTTCTTC. Amino acids: CASSLIAGGEQFF.

V is TRBV9 and J is TRBJ1-1, with a tentative D call TRBD1 (5 bases). The V and J ends lost 0 bases and 6 bases respectively, with 12 bases between them. Germline CDR1 and CDR2: SGDLS and YYNGEE. The CDR3 totals 14 residues. For the CDR3, the DNA is TGTGCCAGCAGCGTAGGGGGCCGAGTATCTGAAGCTTTCTTT. Amino acids: CASSVGGRVSEAFF.

This chain links TRBV6-5 with TRBJ1-3; D is undetermined. Germline loops: CDR1 MNHEY, CDR2 SVGAGI. This CDR3 has 15 residues. V was shortened by 6 bases and J by 0 bases, with 12 bases between the two germline ends. CDR3 sequence: CASRREANSGNTIYF. CDR3 sequence (DNA): TGTGCCAGCAGGAGAGAGGCCAACTCTGGAAACACCATATATTTT.

The rearrangement joins TRBV9 to TRBJ2-1, with 7 bases aligning to TRBD2. From germline, CDR1 is SGDLS and CDR2 YYNGEE. The CDR3 loop spans 14 amino acids. J lost 4 bases, V lost 2 bases, and 3 bases had no gene match. For the CDR3, the DNA is TGTGCCAGCAGCGTTAGGGACTATTACAATGAGCAGTTCTTC. It codes for CASSVRDYYNEQFF.

As concerns this clone: The sample holds other DNA sequences that translate to the same CDR3. The chain has TRBV7-9 and TRBJ2-1, with 14 bases that match TRBD2. Germline CDR1 reads SEHNR; CDR2 reads FQNEAQ (reference sequence). The CDR3 length is 16 residues. Trimming removed 1 base from V and 6 bases from J; junction bases left unmatched: 2. CDR3 region: CASSLGLAGGRNEQFF. The CDR3 nucleotides read TGTGCCAGCAGCTTAGGACTAGCGGGAGGGCGCAATGAGCAGTTCTTC.

V usage is TRBV6-7 and J usage is TRBJ2-2, with D possibly matching TRBD1 (5 bases). TRBV6-7 is flagged as an ORF with uncertain function. The CDR3 is 17 residues long. Between the trimmed V and J ends, which lost 0 bases and 0 bases, there was a span of 11 bases. CDR3 sequence reads: CASSYSGQGTNTGELFF. DNA for the CDR3: TGTGCCAGCAGTTACTCGGGGCAGGGTACGAACACCGGGGAGCTGTTTTTT.

The V and J genes are TRBV6-5 and TRBJ1-4; 8 bases align to TRBD1. The CDR3 consists of 14 residues. The germline gives CDR1 MNHEY, CDR2 SVGAGI. The V and J ends lost 5 bases and 8 bases, in that order; junction bases with no gene match: 7. The CDR3 sequence: CASSRTGPGEKLFF. The CDR3 DNA sequence: TGTGCCAGCAGTAGGACAGGGCCAGGAGAAAAACTGTTTTTT.

The V gene is TRBV19, the J gene TRBJ1-2; 10 bases are shared with TRBD1. CDR3 length equals 18 residues. The ends lost 8 bases at V and 4 bases at J; junction bases unmatched: 19. The germline V gene encodes CDR1 LNHDA and CDR2 SQIVND (reference sequence). CDR3 residues: CASLTQGSDRGESYGYTF. CDR3 in DNA: TGTGCCAGTCTTACACAAGGTTCGGACAGGGGGGAGAGCTATGGCTACACCTTC.

The chain is built from TRBV9 and TRBJ1-2; perhaps TRBD1 as D (6 bases). The CDR3 length is 15 residues. Trimming pared 0 bases from V and 8 bases from J, leaving 17 bases between. Germline CDR1 reads SGDLS; CDR2 reads YYNGEE. This chain's CDR3 is CASSVGPTGGNGYTF. The CDR3 DNA sequence: TGTGCCAGCAGCGTAGGCCCGACAGGAGGTAACGGCTACACCTTC.